This T cell receptor beta chain originates from a study of Graves' ophthalmopathy and Graves' hyperthyroidism (dated by TCRdb to 2016 to 2019). Regarding the research as a whole: Peripheral blood was collected at initial diagnosis, before any treatment. The study used TCR beta repertoire signatures to distinguish Graves' ophthalmopathy from Graves' hyperthyroidism and to predict progression to ophthalmopathy. The roughly 94 discovery patients were randomly split 7:3 into training and test sets. In total, around 140 blood samples were TCR-sequenced: 40 to 45 ophthalmopathy, 75 hyperthyroidism and some 17 hyperthyroidism-to-ophthalmopathy patients. In roughly 6 hyperthyroidism patients, T-cell repertoires of thyroid tissue and blood were compared. An independent validation cohort comprised some 19 hyperthyroidism patients and some 16 patients who later progressed from hyperthyroidism to ophthalmopathy. Once sampling was done, hyperthyroidism patients were given methimazole at a starting dose of 30 mg daily, while ophthalmopathy patients were given high-dose intravenous methylprednisolone. To explore V-J signatures distinguishing ophthalmopathy from hyperthyroidism, a discovery set of about a hundred patients (fewer than 45 ophthalmopathy, some 55 stable hyperthyroidism) was enrolled. Findings and caveats that apply to the study as a whole: In validation, the model predicted ophthalmopathy progression with more than 70% sensitivity and roughly 72% specificity; around twelve predicted patients were CT-confirmed with GO in a median of roughly 6.8 months. Sample size was not predetermined statistically, and investigators were not blinded to group allocation. Most expanded thyroid clonotypes with frequency above 0.001 were also detected in blood, suggesting blood repertoires may reflect the thyroid immune response. In cross-validation, the 13-signature model distinguished ophthalmopathy from stable hyperthyroidism with about 87% sensitivity and roughly 81% specificity, and in the test set the corresponding values were roughly 78% and 74%.

In its sample, this clonotype was seen many times. This clone's antigen is unknown. There are no base qualities to consult, and no much larger clone falls within one base. Hyperthyroidism was defined as stable when no progression to ophthalmopathy occurred within 18 months of follow-up. The hyperthyroidism patients were 18 to 65 years old and newly diagnosed, with a disease duration of less than 2 months. Anyone with other autoimmune diseases, uncontrolled infections, pregnancy or lactation was excluded from the study. Clinical symptoms, serum thyroxine, TRAb, thyroid ultrasound and orbital computed tomography formed the basis of the diagnosis. PBMCs were isolated from 10 ml of fresh peripheral blood by Ficoll-Paque density gradient centrifugation. Total RNA was extracted using Trizol reagent, and RNA quality was checked on an Agilent 2100 Bioanalyzer. TCR beta CDR3 regions were amplified from RNA transcripts for repertoire sequencing. HTBI primers and the Qiagen OneStep RT-PCR kit were used in a first-round RT-PCR, which was followed by a second-round multiplex PCR, size selection and purification. The libraries underwent paired-end sequencing with 100 bp reads on an Illumina HiSeq2000. The study's processing was this. SOAPnuke was used to process the reads, throwing out any read that had adapters, had uncalled bases, had a mean Phred below 15, or lacked an exact constant-primer or identifier match. COPE v1.2.5 was used to merge high-quality paired reads. Each unique nucleotide sequence was defined as a clonotype, and clonotypes were aligned to IMGT TRB V, D and J references with MiTCR v1.1. Analysis was restricted to V-J combinations with a frequency above 0.0001, which covered about 99% of repertoires. For each V-J combination, a TCR clonal expansion and chaos score was defined as F50 clonal expansion divided by the chaos observed in the TCRdist matrix. Welch's t-statistics and random forest were used to reduce features to about 13 V-J combinations, which were fed into a naive Bayes classifier. The Morisita-Horn index was used to measure how similar the thyroid and blood repertoires were. The public reads were reprocessed in TCRdb via fastp at Q25 and MiXCR, keeping in-frame beta chains. Rows matching on CDR3 protein sequence are summarized as one entry with the most common DNA and genes. TCRdb's processing, not the authors' own work, is the source of the V and J calls. This sample lists under 800,000 distinct CDR3 sequences; approximately 21% were detected once. More than 5.5% of the sample goes to the ten largest clones.

CDR1 and CDR2 were assigned from the germline V gene as SQVTM and ANQGSEA. The CDR3 measures 13 amino acids from cysteine to phenylalanine. Only CDR3 DNA is held: 39 bases, read in frame from base 1. V lost 7 bases and J lost 1 base, and the count of bases not matched to a germline gene is 4. What was sequenced was peripheral blood. Rearrangement joined TRBV29-1 to TRBJ2-5; 9 central nucleotides agree with TRBD1. The clonotype was recovered from a woman under 30 with stable Graves' hyperthyroidism. Some clones in this sample may be carry-over from other donors' samples. Donor details come from another sample of the same person, matched by shared clones. CDR3 protein: CSGVTGGQETQYF. The DNA reads TGCAGCGGCGTGACAGGGGGCCAAGAGACCCAGTACTTC.